This T cell receptor (beta chain) was profiled in a study of PD-1 blockade in mismatch repair-deficient tumors. About the research overall: Enrolled about 2012-2016, patients had progressing, pretreated mismatch repair-deficient cancers of over nine types.

This CDR3 is built from 13 residues. Looked up from germline, CDR1 is WSHSY and CDR2 is SAAADI. Trimming left V 6 bases short and J 0 bases short, with 7 bases between. TCRdb's table, derived via immunoSEQ multiplex PCR, lists solely in-frame clones and lacks some. The sample includes about 19,000 clones, around 80% of them seen just once. The source is an adult with mismatch repair-deficient cancer. The rearrangement uses TRBV10-2 and TRBJ2-3; possible D gene TRBD2, 5 bases. The sequencing used PBMCs, collected 52 weeks after starting pembrolizumab. The DNA for the CDR3 is TGCGCCAGCAGCAGGACTAGCACAGATACGCAGTATTTT. This sequence encodes CASSRTSTDTQYF.